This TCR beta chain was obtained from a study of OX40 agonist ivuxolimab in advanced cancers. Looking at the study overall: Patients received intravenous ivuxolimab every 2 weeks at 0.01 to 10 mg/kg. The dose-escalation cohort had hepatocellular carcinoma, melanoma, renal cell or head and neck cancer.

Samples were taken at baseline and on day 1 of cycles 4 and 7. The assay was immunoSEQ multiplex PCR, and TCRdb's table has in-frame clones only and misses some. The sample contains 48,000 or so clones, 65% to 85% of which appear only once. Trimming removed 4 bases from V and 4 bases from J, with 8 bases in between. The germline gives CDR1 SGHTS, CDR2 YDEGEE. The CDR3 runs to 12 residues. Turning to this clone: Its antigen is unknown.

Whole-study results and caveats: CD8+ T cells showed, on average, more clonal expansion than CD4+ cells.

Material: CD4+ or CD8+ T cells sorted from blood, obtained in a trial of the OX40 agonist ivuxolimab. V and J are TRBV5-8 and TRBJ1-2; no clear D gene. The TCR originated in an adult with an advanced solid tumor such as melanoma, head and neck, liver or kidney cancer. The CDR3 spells CASSVRSYGYTF. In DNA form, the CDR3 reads TGTGCCAGCAGCGTCAGGTCCTATGGCTACACCTTC. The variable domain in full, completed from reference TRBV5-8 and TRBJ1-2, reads EAGVTQSPTHLIKTRGQQATLRCSPISGHTSVYWYQQALGLGLQFLLWYDEGEERNRGNFPPRFSGRQFPNYSSELNVNALELEDSALYLCASSVRSYGYTFGSGTRLTVV.